Listed below are T cell receptor beta chains from one sample, sequenced in a study of shared clonotypes between healthy human individuals. The assay was immunoSEQ multiplex PCR, and TCRdb's table has in-frame clones only and misses some. In the table there are roughly 1,000,000 clones, 75% to 80% of which are singletons. Source material: memory CD4+ T cells from PBMCs. The source of these receptors is a man aged 18 to 30 in good health. Some clones in this sample may be carry-over from other donors' samples. CDR3s leave out the opening cysteine and the closing phenylalanine or tryptophan.

TRBV7-9	TRBJ2-2	ASSTGTGRAENTGELF
TRBV5-6	TRBJ2-7	ASSLLQGYPYEQY
TRBV2	TRBJ2-2	ASSRTSPITGELF
TRBV29-1	TRBJ1-3	SVYGAAVGNTIY
TRBV29-1	TRBJ1-2	SVEGGGPGQRNYGYT
TRBV5-1	TRBJ2-2	ASSPGPRTGELF
TRBV18	TRBJ2-1	ASSLRDRDYNEQF
TRBV19	TRBJ1-2	ASSLKIPSLSYT
TRBV9	TRBJ2-1	ASSVVGTGYNEQF
TRBV10-1	TRBJ2-1	ASSEPTLASGDGNEQF
TRBV5-4	TRBJ2-7	ASSLPGGLKQY
TRBV5-1	TRBJ1-1	ASSNRGTPEAF
TRBV29-1	TRBJ2-7	SVEDTSYEQY
TRBV4-1	TRBJ2-1	ASSQEGLARYNEQF
TRBV9	TRBJ2-2	ASKAGSAANTGELF
TRBV2	TRBJ1-5	ASSERYSNQPQH
TRBV25-1	TRBJ1-2	ASSAVGDYGYT
TRBV7-3	TRBJ2-1	ASSLGSGGNEQF
TRBV9	TRBJ2-7	ASSAGTDSFYEQY
TRBV28	TRBJ2-5	ASSENQETQY
TRBV5-1	TRBJ2-4	ASSKTDYIAKNIQY
TRBV5-1	TRBJ1-1	ASSLVPGQGKNTEAF
TRBV6-1	TRBJ1-2	ATHPVGGANYGYT
TRBV13	TRBJ1-2	ASSLFGPYYGYT
TRBV28	TRBJ2-7	ASRVSPIYEQY
TRBV7-3	TRBJ1-3	ASSSGSGNTIY
TRBV4-1	TRBJ1-6	ASSQDPEPTSPLH
TRBV2	TRBJ1-1	ASSEEPGRARMNTEAF
TRBV18	TRBJ1-1	ARATGMNTEAF
TRBV5-1	TRBJ1-3	ASSLDPGTRGNTIY
TRBV30	TRBJ2-7	AWSPYDSEQY
TRBV14	TRBJ2-3	ASSQGVSHTDTQY
TRBV6-6	TRBJ2-7	ASRKRVAEAEQY
TRBV2	TRBJ2-1	ASAYREEDEQF
TRBV18	TRBJ2-2	ASSPAGGITGELF
TRBV28	TRBJ2-6	ASRTTGSGANVLT
TRBV11-2	TRBJ2-5	ASSLFAGVEETQY
TRBV28	TRBJ2-4	ASSVPFDRAKNIQY
TRBV7-9	TRBJ2-7	ASSLEGRSYEQY
TRBV5-1	TRBJ2-5	ASSPNPGLAGGLEETQY
TRBV7-9	TRBJ2-2	ASSLSRGTGELF
TRBV30	TRBJ1-5	AWSAQGNQPQH
TRBV11-2	TRBJ2-1	ASSSDPGLAGGRYNEQF
TRBV19	TRBJ1-1	ASSIGQNTEAF
TRBV7-9	TRBJ2-5	ASSRTGSQETQY
TRBV19	TRBJ1-1	ATIYRGLLNTEAF
TRBV4-3	TRBJ2-5	ASSQEGGQGETQY
TRBV30	TRBJ2-3	AWRLAGPLDTQY
TRBV4-1	TRBJ2-3	ASSQDPGDAGTQY
TRBV27	TRBJ2-7	ASSYWTGRRYEQY
TRBV29-1	TRBJ2-7	SVVGRGGDEQY
TRBV19	TRBJ1-2	ASSRLGQTSYGYT
TRBV19	TRBJ1-4	ASRGGSSNEKLF
TRBV11-2	TRBJ2-5	ASSLGTPAGETQY
TRBV28	TRBJ2-5	ASSSRTAWYQETQY
TRBV4-3	TRBJ1-5	ASSQDLTNSNQPQH
TRBV11-1	TRBJ2-1	ASSSTLSGGGYHNEQF